Shown below are 28 T cell receptor beta chains from a single sample sequenced in a study of beta chain features in type 1 diabetes. The whole isolated RNA underwent reverse transcription, so sequencing captured expressed TCRB transcripts. TCRdb's table, derived via immunoSEQ multiplex PCR, lists solely in-frame clones and lacks some. The sample has hundreds of thousands of clones, over 12% seen once. Their antigen targets remain unknown. The study, taken as a whole, reports: Among patients with Type 1 diabetes, TCRB CDR3s were moderately but significantly shorter in every one of the four CD4+ subsets.

The material sequenced was naive CD4+ T cells from blood. Every receptor here comes from a man aged 18 to 30 with type 1 diabetes.

This chain connects TRBV4-2 to TRBJ1-2; D gene unclear. The CDR3 has 13 residues. CDR1 and CDR2 from the germline V gene are LGHNA and YNFKEQ. With 0 bases removed from V and 3 bases from J, the gap between germline ends came to 5 bases. This CDR3 reads CASSQERDYGYTF. The CDR3 nucleotides are TGTGCCAGCAGCCAAGAGAGGGACTATGGCTACACCTTC.

A few counts support this clone. V usage is TRBV2 and J usage is TRBJ1-4; 9 bases map to TRBD1. The CDR3 has 13 residues. J gave up 4 bases and V 8 bases, and 2 bases lay outside the gene matches. CDR1 SNHLY and CDR2 FYNNEI come from the germline V gene. The CDR3 DNA follows: TGTGCCAGCGTGGGACAGGGTAATGAAAAACTGTTTTTT. Residues: CASVGQGNEKLFF.

This clone was picked up a small number of times. This chain connects TRBV7-2 to TRBJ2-7; D gene uncertain. This CDR3 is built from 14 residues. Germline V lookup: CDR1 SGHTA, CDR2 FQGNSA. V shed 5 bases and J shed 4 bases, with 15 bases lying between them. The CDR3 is CASSIKGGKYEQYF. Written as DNA, the CDR3 is TGTGCCAGCAGCATCAAAGGTGGCAAGTACGAGCAGTACTTC.

V gene TRBV19 combines with J gene TRBJ2-1; possibly TRBD2 for D (5 bases). Between the trimmed V and J ends, which lost 3 bases and 6 bases, there was a span of 15 bases. Germline V lookup: CDR1 LNHDA, CDR2 SQIVND (reference sequence). This CDR3 is built from 15 residues. CDR3 residues: CASSIFLARGNEQFF. The CDR3 region has the DNA TGTGCCAGTAGTATTTTCCTAGCTCGGGGCAATGAGCAGTTCTTC.

This clone occurred a few times. The CDR3 nucleotides read TGTGCCAGCAGTTTAATGGGCTCTGGGGCCAACGTCCTGACTTTC. As protein: CASSLMGSGANVLTF. V gene TRBV27 combines with J gene TRBJ2-6; no clear D. The CDR3 covers 15 residues. Germline values: CDR1 MNHEY, CDR2 SMNVEV (reference sequence). V was pared by 2 bases and J by 0 bases, with 5 bases between. The variable domain in full, with the rest retrieved from reference TRBV27 and TRBJ2-6, is EAQVTQNPRYLITVTGKKLTVTCSQNMNHEYMSWYRQDPGLGLRQIYYSMNVEVTDKGDVPEGYKVSRKEKRNFPLILESPSPNQTSLYFCASSLMGSGANVLTFGAGSRLTVL.

As DNA, the CDR3 is TGTGCCAGCAGTTTAAGGGGACAGGGCTATGAGCAGTTCTTC. The encoded protein is CASSLRGQGYEQFF. The rearrangement joins TRBV28 to TRBJ2-1; 9 bases map to TRBD1. CDR1 and CDR2 (germline): MDHEN, SYDVKM. The CDR3 loop spans 14 amino acids. V shed 2 bases, J shed 8 bases, and the junction held 4 bases outside the gene matches.

A few counts support this clone. This sequence joins TRBV7-9 and TRBJ1-2, with D unresolved. From germline, CDR1 is SEHNR and CDR2 FQNEAQ (reference sequence). Trimming took off 1 base at V and 6 bases at J, with 9 bases between the two ends. The CDR3 covers 13 residues. The CDR3 loop is CASSLVGGHGYTF. In nucleotides, the CDR3 is TGTGCCAGCAGCTTAGTAGGAGGGCATGGCTACACCTTC.

This chain connects TRBV4-3 to TRBJ1-5, with D uncertain. This CDR3 region has 14 residues. V dropped 1 base and J dropped 4 bases, with 8 bases sitting between them. Germline V gene lookup returns CDR1 LGHNA and CDR2 YSLEER. The DNA for the CDR3 is TGCGCCAGCAGCCAAGGAATGGGTAATCAGCCCCAGCATTTT. It translates to CASSQGMGNQPQHF.

The V and J genes are TRBV7-2 and TRBJ2-3, with 9 bases that match TRBD2. The ends lost 5 bases at V and 6 bases at J; junction bases unmatched: 9. The CDR3 has 15 residues. Germline-derived CDR1 and CDR2 are SGHTA and FQGNSA. CDR3 loop: CASSPLAGVADTQYF. CDR3 coding DNA: TGTGCCAGCAGCCCCTTAGCGGGAGTTGCGGATACGCAGTATTTT.

The chain couples TRBV10-3 to TRBJ2-1, with D hard to call. The germline V gene has CDR1 ENHRY and CDR2 SYGVKD. V lost 2 bases and J 9 bases, leaving 8 bases between the germline ends. The CDR3 is 12 amino acids. In DNA form, the CDR3 reads TGTGCCATCAGTGAGCTCGGTCGTGAGCAGTTCTTC. This encodes CAISELGREQFF.

This clone was counted between two and nine times. The rearrangement links TRBV28 to TRBJ2-7, with TRBD1 as a possible D gene (7 bases). The V gene's germline CDR1 is MDHEN and CDR2 SYDVKM. The CDR3 has 15 amino acids. The V end lost 10 bases, the J end lost 3 bases, and 22 bases lay between the germline ends. CDR3 in amino acids: CAIAAGWGQLYEQYF. The CDR3 DNA reads as TGTGCCATAGCGGCAGGTTGGGGACAGCTCTACGAGCAGTACTTC.

The rearrangement joins TRBV7-8 to TRBJ1-1; TRBD1 aligns across 7 bases. The CDR3 is 16 amino acids. V was pared by 5 bases and J by 1 base, with 10 bases of the junction left unmatched. Germline CDR1 SGHVS, CDR2 FQNEAQ. The CDR3 spells CASSASPGQRNTEAFF. DNA of the CDR3: TGTGCCAGCAGCGCTTCCCCGGGACAGAGGAACACTGAAGCTTTCTTT.

This clone turned up a few times. The chain couples TRBV27 to TRBJ2-1, with TRBD1 matching 8 bases. V was clipped by 3 bases and J by 8 bases; unmatched bases: 3. Germline V lookup: CDR1 MNHEY, CDR2 SMNVEV (reference sequence). This CDR3 is 13 amino acids long. In DNA, the CDR3 is TGTGCCAGCAGTTTTCAGGGGGCTGATGAGCAGTTCTTC. Translated, it gives CASSFQGADEQFF.

The chain carries TRBV7-6 and TRBJ2-7; D gene uncertain. The CDR3 has 12 residues. Trimming cost V 3 bases and J 6 bases, with 9 bases left between them. The germline V gene has CDR1 SGHVS and CDR2 FNYEAQ. CDR3 sequence reads: CASSFAMGEQYF. CDR3 bases: TGTGCCAGCAGCTTCGCAATGGGCGAGCAGTACTTC.

This sequence joins TRBV5-1 and TRBJ2-7, with D maybe TRBD1 (6 bases). Per germline, CDR1 SGHRS and CDR2 YFSETQ. The CDR3 is 16 amino acids. Deletions cut 4 bases from V and 0 bases from J, with 17 bases between. CDR3 bases: TGCGCCAGCAGCATCAACAGGGCCTCGTTCTCCTACGAGCAGTACTTC. It specifies CASSINRASFSYEQYF.

Only a few counts were recorded for this clone. The V call is TRBV29-1, the J call TRBJ2-5; D is ambiguous. The germline V gene has CDR1 SQVTM and CDR2 ANQGSEA. Trimming took off 2 bases at V and 1 base at J, with 5 bases between the two ends. This CDR3 region has 12 residues. The CDR3 nucleotides read TGCAGCGTTGAACGCAGCCAAGAGACCCAGTACTTC. It translates to CSVERSQETQYF.

The chain joins TRBV30 to TRBJ2-1; 14 bases align to TRBD2. V lost 2 bases, J lost 8 bases, and 5 bases stayed unmatched. This CDR3 contains 15 residues. CDR1 GTSNPN and CDR2 SVGIG come from the germline V gene (reference sequence). CDR3: CAWSPPGLAGDEQFF. CDR3 sequence (DNA): TGTGCCTGGAGTCCACCGGGACTAGCGGGAGATGAGCAGTTCTTC.

The V gene is TRBV4-3, the J gene TRBJ2-1; D is perhaps TRBD1 (5 bases). The germline V and J ends were trimmed by 4 bases and 7 bases, with 14 bases remaining between them. CDR1 and CDR2 from the germline V gene are LGHNA and YSLEER. This CDR3 is built from 14 residues. CDR3 sequence (DNA): TGCGCCAGCAGCCGTATTGTTCAGGGAAATGAGCAGTTCTTC. It specifies CASSRIVQGNEQFF.

The chain recombines TRBV5-1 with TRBJ2-5; D remains ambiguous. The CDR3 has 13 residues. Trimming left V 2 bases short and J 4 bases short, with 9 bases between. Germline values: CDR1 SGHRS, CDR2 YFSETQ. The CDR3 sequence: CASSFLRSETQYF. The CDR3, as DNA: TGCGCCAGCAGCTTCCTGAGATCAGAGACCCAGTACTTC.

This clone was recorded a few times. This chain joins TRBV7-9 and TRBJ1-5; D gene uncertain. Trimming took off 3 bases at V and 4 bases at J, with 4 bases between the two ends. The CDR3 extends over 12 amino acids. Germline V gene sequence: CDR1 SEHNR, CDR2 FQNEAQ (reference sequence). CDR3 sequence: CASSFLNQPQHF. Written as DNA, the CDR3 is TGTGCCAGCAGCTTCCTAAATCAGCCCCAGCATTTT.

The genes are TRBV7-6 and TRBJ2-6, with D uncertain. This CDR3 contains 16 residues. Trimming left V 3 bases short and J 0 bases short, with 9 bases between. Per germline, CDR1 SGHVS and CDR2 FNYEAQ. CDR3 in amino acids: CASSFESYSGANVLTF. The CDR3 coding sequence is TGTGCCAGCAGCTTTGAGAGTTACTCTGGGGCCAACGTCCTGACTTTC.

This sequence joins TRBV18 and TRBJ1-1, with TRBD1 matching 9 bases. The V gene end was trimmed by 1 base and the J gene end by 0 bases; junction bases not matched to a gene: 6. CDR3 length: 17 residues. The germline gives CDR1 KGHSH, CDR2 LQKENI. The CDR3 protein is CASSPRRTGEMNTEAFF. CDR3 DNA: TGTGCCAGCTCACCACGCAGGACAGGGGAGATGAACACTGAAGCTTTCTTT.

In this sample, this clone turned up a few times. The V and J genes are TRBV10-3 and TRBJ1-2; D not certain. V dropped 2 bases and J dropped 1 base, with 17 bases sitting between them. The CDR3 is made up of 17 amino acids. Germline values: CDR1 ENHRY, CDR2 SYGVKD. For the CDR3, the DNA is TGTGCCATCAGTGAGAGGTGGGAGAAAACCTATAACTATGGCTACACCTTC. It specifies CAISERWEKTYNYGYTF.

This chain joins TRBV25-1 and TRBJ2-3; tentatively, D is TRBD2 (6 bases). Germline lookup yields CDR1 MGHDK and CDR2 SYGVNS. Trimming pared 2 bases from V and 7 bases from J, leaving 10 bases between. The CDR3 is made up of 13 amino acids. CDR3 nucleotide sequence: TGTGCCAGCAGTGAAGCGGGGTCGAATACGCAGTATTTT. Translated: CASSEAGSNTQYF.

This clone was observed a handful of times. The chain couples TRBV5-1 to TRBJ2-7; possible D gene TRBD1, 5 bases. CDR3 length: 15 amino acids. V was shortened by 4 bases and J by 2 bases, with 16 bases between the two germline ends. CDR1 is SGHRS and CDR2 is YFSETQ in the germline V gene. The DNA for the CDR3 is TGCGCCAGCAGCCCACCCTCGACAGTACCCTACGAGCAGTACTTC. The encoded protein is CASSPPSTVPYEQYF.

In its sample, this clone was seen a few times. The rearrangement links TRBV7-9 to TRBJ2-2; perhaps TRBD1 as D (6 bases). The germline V gene has CDR1 SEHNR and CDR2 FQNEAQ (reference sequence). The length of the CDR3 is 16 residues. The V end was cut by 3 bases, the J end by 2 bases, with 13 bases between. The CDR3 spells CASSFTPGTNTGELFF. The CDR3 region has the DNA TGTGCCAGCAGCTTCACCCCCGGGACAAACACCGGGGAGCTGTTTTTT.

This clone was seen a few times. The V and J genes are TRBV28 and TRBJ2-1, with 11 positions matching TRBD2. CDR3 size: 13 residues. Germline CDR1 reads MDHEN; CDR2 reads SYDVKM. With 11 bases clipped from V and 4 bases from J, the junction kept 4 bases outside the gene matches. CDR3 amino acids: CASTSGGYNEQFF. CDR3 nucleotides: TGTGCCTCAACTAGCGGGGGTTACAATGAGCAGTTCTTC.

This clone came up a few times. The chain recombines TRBV2 with TRBJ2-7; D may be TRBD1 (5 bases). Trimming stripped 2 bases from V and 4 bases from J, with 9 bases between. Germline assignment: CDR1 SNHLY and CDR2 FYNNEI. The CDR3 runs 13 residues. The CDR3 DNA reads as TGTGCCAGCAGTGAAAGGAACAGGTACGAGCAGTACTTC. Protein sequence: CASSERNRYEQYF.